This TCR beta chain was identified during a study of Graves' ophthalmopathy and Graves' hyperthyroidism. Germline V gives CDR1 SGHRS, CDR2 YFSETQ. CDR3 size: 15 residues. The ends lost 4 bases at V and 0 bases at J; junction bases unmatched: 3. Researchers took RNA transcripts and amplified TCR beta CDR3 regions from them. The workflow started with a first-round RT-PCR run with HTBI primers and then moved on to a second-round multiplex PCR. TCRdb re-called the multiplex PCR reads through MiXCR, storing one row per CDR3 protein. The sample holds some 1.1 million distinct CDR3 sequences, around a third seen once. This clonotype was counted a few times.

V is TRBV5-1 and J is TRBJ2-2, with 7 bases lining up with TRBD1. The sample was peripheral blood or thyroid tissue (not recorded which). This TCR derives from an adult man with Graves' hyperthyroidism. Written as DNA, the CDR3 is TGCGCCAGCAGCCAGGGACAGACGAACACCGGGGAGCTGTTTTTT. Encoded protein: CASSQGQTNTGELFF.